This passage covers 26 T cell receptor beta chains from one sample sequenced in a study of identical twins. Each CDR3 protein is one row after TCRdb ran MiXCR on the 5' RACE reads. Of about 660,000 distinct CDR3 sequences in the sample, around 8.6% are singletons; the top ten hold around 0.98%. These sequences were also reported in another study, on yellow fever vaccine responses in identical twins.

Input material: PBMCs. The receptors shown here come from a woman aged 18 to 35 in good health.

This clonotype was counted ten times or more. The gene calls are TRBV10-3 and TRBJ2-7; D may match TRBD1 or TRBD2 (9 bases each). Germline CDR1 and CDR2: ENHRY and SYGVKD. This CDR3 spans 18 amino acids. Between the trimmed V and J ends, which lost 4 bases and 4 bases, there was a span of 26 bases. The CDR3, as DNA: TGTGCCATCAGTGGCACGTACAGGGGGCGGGAGGGCCGGTACGAGCAGTACTTC. This encodes CAISGTYRGREGRYEQYF.

V gene TRBV7-8 combines with J gene TRBJ2-7; no clear D. Germline CDR1 reads SGHVS; CDR2 reads FQNEAQ. The germline V and J ends were trimmed by 6 bases and 6 bases, with 21 bases remaining between them. This CDR3 contains 15 residues. CDR3 nucleotide sequence: TGTGCCAGCAGTCATCAGCCCTCCCGAGTCTCCGAGCAGTACTTC. Its translation: CASSHQPSRVSEQYF.

This clonotype was picked up many times. The V gene is TRBV19, the J gene TRBJ2-5; maybe TRBD2 (5 bases). This CDR3 is built from 12 residues. Germline CDR1 reads LNHDA; CDR2 reads SQIVND (reference sequence). V dropped 5 bases and J dropped 10 bases, with 14 bases sitting between them. CDR3 bases: TGTGCCAGTAGTGTACGGTCCGGGGACCAGTACTTC. It is translated as CASSVRSGDQYF. Together with reference TRBV19 and TRBJ2-5, the CDR3 gives the full variable domain: DGGITQSPKYLFRKEGQNVTLSCEQNLNHDAMYWYRQDPGQGLRLIYYSQIVNDFQKGDIAEGYSVSREKKESFPLTVTSAQKNPTAFYLCASSVRSGDQYFGPGTRLLVL.

This clonotype has more than one count but fewer than ten. The chain couples TRBV3-1 to TRBJ2-1; 11 bases line up with TRBD2. The CDR3 runs 16 residues. Germline trimming cut 0 bases from V and 7 bases from J; bases unmatched to any gene: 5. Germline CDR1 reads LGHDT; CDR2 reads YNNKEL (reference sequence). CDR3 protein: CASSQEGLAGGNEQFF. The DNA of the CDR3 is TGTGCCAGCAGCCAAGAAGGGCTAGCGGGAGGTAATGAGCAGTTCTTC.

V and J are TRBV9 and TRBJ2-3; D might be TRBD2 (6 bases). Per the germline V gene, CDR1 is SGDLS and CDR2 is YYNGEE. The CDR3 has 20 residues. V lost 0 bases to trimming and J lost 5 bases, with 28 bases between them. The DNA for the CDR3 is TGTGCCAGCAGCGTAGCTGTGGGGGTGCCGGGACTGAAAACCCAAGATACGCAGTATTTT. It specifies CASSVAVGVPGLKTQDTQYF.

There are a few counts of this clonotype. This chain uses TRBV11-2 with TRBJ2-7; perhaps D is TRBD1 or TRBD2 (5 bases each). Per germline, CDR1 SGHAT and CDR2 FQNNGV. This CDR3 comprises 15 residues. Trimming left V 3 bases short and J 2 bases short, with 14 bases between. The CDR3 region is CASSFTGDGTYEQYF. For the CDR3, the DNA is TGTGCCAGCAGCTTCACCGGGGACGGGACCTACGAGCAGTACTTC.

The rearrangement joins TRBV7-8 to TRBJ1-6; D remains unclear. The length of the CDR3 is 14 residues. Trimming took 5 bases from V and 4 from J, leaving 9 bases between them. CDR1 is SGHVS and CDR2 is FQNEAQ in the germline V gene. The DNA for the CDR3 is TGTGCCAGCAGCGTAGGTGTTTATAATTCACCCCTCCACTTT. This encodes CASSVGVYNSPLHF.

This clonotype was seen a few times. CDR3 bases: TGTGCCAGCAGCTATGGACTAGCGGGTAGCTCCTACGAGCAGTACTTC. It specifies CASSYGLAGSSYEQYF. The J gene is TRBJ2-7, the V gene TRBV7-9; 11 bases line up with TRBD2. Germline CDR1 and CDR2: SEHNR and FQNEAQ (reference sequence). This CDR3 has 16 residues. The V and J ends lost 4 bases and 0 bases, in that order; junction bases with no gene match: 5.

This clonotype showed up just a few times. The chain links TRBV7-8 to TRBJ2-3; TRBD2 aligns across 14 bases. V trimming: 6 bases; J trimming: 6 bases; junction bases outside the gene matches: 5. Germline V lookup: CDR1 SGHVS, CDR2 FQNEAQ. The CDR3 runs 15 residues. The CDR3, as DNA: TGTGCCAGCAGGCCGACTAGCGGGAGGGTGGATACGCAGTATTTT. Translation: CASRPTSGRVDTQYF.

The chain couples TRBV12-3 or TRBV12-4 to TRBJ2-5; the match to TRBD2 covers 12 bases. The CDR3 has 17 amino acids. The junction had 13 bases not matched to a gene; V was cut back by 6 bases and J by 5 bases. CDR3 region: CASSRRTSGTAGETQYF. CDR3 DNA sequence: TGTGCCAGCAGCCGACGGACTAGCGGGACGGCCGGGGAGACCCAGTACTTC.

This clonotype occurred many times. V usage is TRBV29-1 and J usage is TRBJ1-1; D perhaps matches TRBD1 (6 bases). With 7 bases removed from V and 0 bases from J, the gap between germline ends came to 15 bases. CDR1 SQVTM and CDR2 ANQGSEA come from the germline V gene. This CDR3 has 14 residues. CDR3 in amino acids: CSANPGQMNTEAFF. CDR3 bases: TGCAGCGCCAATCCGGGACAAATGAACACTGAAGCTTTCTTT.

The rearrangement joins TRBV7-2 to TRBJ2-7; D is unresolved. Trimming removed 4 bases from V and 2 bases from J, with 15 bases in between. This CDR3 has 15 residues. Germline CDR1 SGHTA, CDR2 FQGNSA. CDR3 sequence reads: CASSSEEEPPYEQYF. CDR3 bases: TGTGCCAGCAGCTCCGAAGAGGAGCCCCCCTACGAGCAGTACTTC. The full variable domain, rest sourced from reference TRBV7-2 and TRBJ2-7, is GAGVSQSPSNKVTEKGKDVELRCDPISGHTALYWYRQSLGQGLEFLIYFQGNSAPDKSGLPSDRFSAERTGGSVSTLTIQRTQQEDSAVYLCASSSEEEPPYEQYFGPGTRLTVT.

This rearrangement joins TRBV7-9 to TRBJ2-2; D unclear. The length of the CDR3 is 13 residues. Trimming cost V 5 bases and J 4 bases, with 8 bases left between them. Germline loops: CDR1 SEHNR, CDR2 FQNEAQ (reference sequence). CDR3 nucleotides: TGTGCCAGCAGCCTCCCTACCACCGGGGAGCTGTTTTTT. Protein product: CASSLPTTGELFF. The variable domain in full, completed from reference TRBV7-9 and TRBJ2-2, reads DTGVSQNPRHKITKRGQNVTFRCDPISEHNRLYWYRQTLGQGPEFLTYFQNEAQLEKSRLLSDRFSAERPKGSFSTLEIQRTEQGDSAMYLCASSLPTTGELFFGEGSRLTVL.

The V and J genes are TRBV7-8 and TRBJ1-5; D gene uncertain. The germline gives CDR1 SGHVS, CDR2 FQNEAQ. Trimming removed 0 bases from V and 7 bases from J, with 7 bases in between. The CDR3 length is 13 residues. The CDR3 reads CASSLAEKQPQHF. Here the CDR3 DNA reads TGTGCCAGCAGCTTAGCGGAAAAACAGCCCCAGCATTTT.

This clonotype showed up many times. The chain has TRBV6-5 and TRBJ2-1; D is undetermined. V was cut by 0 bases and J by 5 bases, with 8 bases left in between. This CDR3 has 14 amino acids. Germline V CDR1 and CDR2: MNHEY, SVGAGI. The CDR3 here is CASSYSTGNNEQFF. The CDR3 DNA sequence: TGTGCCAGCAGTTACTCAACCGGAAACAATGAGCAGTTCTTC.

The table lists this clonotype with a few counts. The chain uses TRBV7-8 and TRBJ2-2, with TRBD1 matching over 10 bases. In germline, CDR1 is SGHVS, CDR2 FQNEAQ. Trimming at V came to 5 bases and at J to 3 bases, leaving 6 bases not matched to a gene. The CDR3 is made up of 16 amino acids. The CDR3 DNA reads TGTGCCAGCAGCCTCCGCGGGACAGGGGACACCGGGGAGCTGTTTTTT. Its translation: CASSLRGTGDTGELFF.

In its sample, this clonotype was seen many times. The chain is built from TRBV7-2 and TRBJ2-1; TRBD2 is a possible D gene (6 bases). The germline CDR1 and CDR2 sequences are SGHTA and FQGNSA. CDR3 length: 15 residues. V was trimmed by 5 bases and J by 5 bases, leaving 16 bases between them. Here the CDR3 DNA reads TGTGCCAGCAGCCTAGGAGGGACTGGGAACAATGAGCAGTTCTTC. It is translated as CASSLGGTGNNEQFF. The full variable domain, in which reference TRBV7-2 and TRBJ2-1 provide the parts outside the CDR3, is GAGVSQSPSNKVTEKGKDVELRCDPISGHTALYWYRQSLGQGLEFLIYFQGNSAPDKSGLPSDRFSAERTGGSVSTLTIQRTQQEDSAVYLCASSLGGTGNNEQFFGPGTRLTVL.

The chain carries TRBV27 and TRBJ2-1; D unclear. Trimming removed 4 bases at V and 0 bases at J, with 7 bases between. The CDR3 sequence is 14 residues long. Germline V gene lookup returns CDR1 MNHEY and CDR2 SMNVEV (reference sequence). This chain's CDR3 is CASSSRLSYNEQFF. CDR3 coding DNA: TGTGCCAGCAGTTCACGACTCTCCTACAATGAGCAGTTCTTC.

The V call is TRBV28, the J call TRBJ2-7; possible D gene TRBD2, 6 bases. Germline CDR1 MDHEN, CDR2 SYDVKM. V was clipped by 8 bases and J by 7 bases, with 18 bases between them. The CDR3 is 13 residues long. The CDR3 nucleotides are TGTGCCAGCCGGGACGCTCCACGGGAGGAGCAGTACTTC. It encodes CASRDAPREEQYF. Supplemented by reference TRBV28 and TRBJ2-7, the full variable domain reads DVKVTQSSRYLVKRTGEKVFLECVQDMDHENMFWYRQDPGLGLRLIYFSYDVKMKEKGDIPEGYSVSREKKERFSLILESASTNQTSMYLCASRDAPREEQYFGPGTRLTVT.

This clonotype was seen only a few times. The J gene is TRBJ2-3, the V gene TRBV28; 8 bases line up with TRBD2. Unmatched junction bases numbered 15, after V lost 4 bases and J lost 0 bases. CDR3 length equals 19 residues. CDR1 and CDR2 (germline): MDHEN, SYDVKM. The CDR3 here is CASSSYEAGGRFSTDTQYF. CDR3 nucleotide sequence: TGTGCCAGCAGTTCCTACGAGGCGGGAGGCCGCTTTAGCACAGATACGCAGTATTTT.

The V and J genes are TRBV3-1 and TRBJ1-4; D gene ambiguous. The CDR3 consists of 15 residues. Trimming cost V 5 bases and J 1 base, with 11 bases left between them. CDR1 is LGHDT and CDR2 is YNNKEL in the germline V gene (reference sequence). This CDR3 reads CASSGRVETNEKLFF. The DNA for the CDR3 is TGTGCCAGCAGCGGGAGGGTTGAAACTAATGAAAAACTGTTTTTT.

This clonotype showed up many times. The rearrangement uses TRBV25-1 and TRBJ2-1; 13 bases fit TRBD2. Germline trimming cut 7 bases from V and 4 bases from J; bases unmatched to any gene: 13. Germline loops: CDR1 MGHDK, CDR2 SYGVNS. The CDR3 spans 18 residues. The CDR3 loop is CASKSTGLAGVMYNEQFF. CDR3 bases: TGTGCCAGCAAATCCACCGGACTAGCGGGAGTTATGTACAATGAGCAGTTCTTC.

The rearrangement links TRBV10-1 to TRBJ2-7, with D unclear. The CDR3 loop spans 14 amino acids. Germline V gene data show CDR1 as WNHNN and CDR2 as SYGVQD (reference sequence). Deletions cut 2 bases from V and 0 bases from J, with 8 bases between. The CDR3 bases are TGCGCCAGCAGTGAGGGATCGGGCTCCTACGAGCAGTACTTC. This sequence encodes CASSEGSGSYEQYF.

In the case of this clonotype: Germline and junction disagree at one end, which may indicate a read error. The J gene is TRBJ2-5, the V gene TRBV7-2; D ambiguous. Germline CDR1 is SGHTA and CDR2 is FQGNSA. The CDR3 spans 13 residues. CDR3: CASSFEIQGTQYF. In nucleotides, the CDR3 is TGTGCCAGCAGCTTTGAAATTCAAGGGACCCAGTACTTC.

This clonotype was detected a few times. V is TRBV5-5 and J is TRBJ2-7; D unresolved. Germline V gives CDR1 SGHKS, CDR2 YYEKEE (reference sequence). CDR3 length: 16 residues. V was trimmed by 3 bases and J by 0 bases, leaving 16 bases between them. The CDR3 DNA is TGTGCCAGCAGCTCGATCGGGCAGTTAAGCTCCTACGAGCAGTACTTC. Translating gives CASSSIGQLSSYEQYF.

This chain joins TRBV6-2 or TRBV6-3 and TRBJ1-5; D is uncertain. V was clipped by 8 bases and J by 4 bases, with 12 bases between them. This CDR3 contains 13 residues. The germline gives CDR1 MNHEY, CDR2 SVGEGT. The chain's CDR3 is CASEDGLNQPQHF. The CDR3 nucleotides read TGTGCCAGCGAAGACGGCCTAAATCAGCCCCAGCATTTT.